These 21 T cell receptor beta chains came from one sample sequenced in a study of regulatory T cells in long-lasting Graves disease (dated by TCRdb to the early 2020s). The method was multiplex PCR. Sequencing relied on an Illumina HiSeq 4000. To build TCR beta libraries, CDR3 regions were amplified by Arm-PCR using iRepertoire HTBI primers. TCRdb took the public reads, trimmed them with fastp at Q25, ran MiXCR for clone calling and kept in-frame beta chains. Each CDR3 protein appears once, grouped with its most common genes and DNA. A total of some 220,000 distinct CDR3 sequences appear in this sample, about 19% of them only once. 10% to 15% of the sample rests with the top ten. In the paper's terms, the time point label means: newly diagnosed GD, antithyroid drugs for less than 3 months. For both TCR sequencing and RNA sequencing, RNA was extracted from PBMCs in TRIzol. This sample also appeared in a second study, on T cells in Graves' hyperthyroidism and ophthalmopathy.

The sample consisted of peripheral blood mononuclear cells (PBMCs), taken at new diagnosis, from a patient treated with antithyroid drugs. These receptors were taken from a woman aged 30 to 39 with Graves disease. Donor details come from another sample of the same person, matched by shared clones.

This clonotype was seen repeatedly, ten times or more. The rearrangement links TRBV25-1 to TRBJ2-7; D gene ambiguous. Deletions cut 1 base from V and 2 bases from J, with 3 bases between. Per germline, CDR1 MGHDK and CDR2 SYGVNS. CDR3 length: 12 amino acids. CDR3 amino acids: CASSEFPYEQYF. In DNA form, the CDR3 reads TGTGCCAGCAGTGAATTTCCCTACGAGCAGTACTTC.

The chain links TRBV6-1 to TRBJ1-2; the D is unclear. Germline V gene sequence: CDR1 MNHNS, CDR2 SASEGT. Trimming shortened V by 6 bases and J by 7 bases, and 15 bases separated the two germline ends. The CDR3 totals 13 residues. CDR3 nucleotides: TGTGCCAGCAGCACCCCTGGACGCTCTGGCTACACCTTC. It codes for CASSTPGRSGYTF.

The chain employs TRBV30 and TRBJ2-3; 9 positions agree with TRBD2. Losses at the gene ends were 5 bases for V and 4 bases for J; bases not matched to a gene: 10. This CDR3 has 15 amino acids. CDR1 is GTSNPN, CDR2 SVGIG, per germline (reference sequence). The DNA of the CDR3 is TGTGCCTGGGGGTCTAGCGGGGTGGCCGCAGATACGCAGTATTTT. It codes for CAWGSSGVAADTQYF.

This clonotype came up many times. The CDR3 DNA is TGTGCCAGTAGTATAGGGCAGCTGAACACCGGGGAGCTGTTTTTT. Its translation is CASSIGQLNTGELFF. V usage is TRBV19 and J usage is TRBJ2-2; D unclear. Germline values: CDR1 LNHDA, CDR2 SQIVND (reference sequence). The CDR3 has 15 amino acids. The ends were cut back, 1 base at V and 1 base at J, with 7 bases in the middle.

This clonotype was seen repeatedly, ten times or more. This chain connects TRBV7-9 to TRBJ2-1, with 8 bases lining up with TRBD1. With V trimmed by 7 bases and J by 3 bases, 5 bases remained unmatched. The CDR3 is 14 amino acids. Germline loops: CDR1 SEHNR, CDR2 FQNEAQ (reference sequence). CDR3: CASTYRGDYNEQFF. The DNA for the CDR3 is TGTGCCAGCACCTACAGGGGGGACTACAATGAGCAGTTCTTC.

This clonotype was detected many times. V gene TRBV18 combines with J gene TRBJ2-5; D remains unclear. The CDR3 spans 15 residues. V lost 6 bases and J lost 2, with 16 bases in between. The germline CDR1 and CDR2 sequences are KGHSH and LQKENI. The CDR3 loop is CASSTKLVSQETQYF. In DNA, the CDR3 is TGTGCCAGCTCCACTAAATTGGTATCTCAAGAGACCCAGTACTTC.

This clonotype has ten or more counts. The chain uses TRBV5-6 and TRBJ1-1, with D perhaps TRBD1 (5 bases). Germline values: CDR1 SGHDT, CDR2 YYEEEE. V was pared by 4 bases and J by 4 bases, with 14 bases between. The CDR3 has 14 residues. The CDR3 spells CASSPGRGTTEAFF. The CDR3 region has the DNA TGTGCCAGCAGCCCGGGACGAGGGACCACTGAAGCTTTCTTT.

This clonotype was seen ten or more times. The CDR3: CASRQQGGLNTEAFF. For the CDR3, the DNA is TGCGCCAGCAGGCAACAGGGGGGACTGAACACTGAAGCTTTCTTT. The V call is TRBV10-2, the J call TRBJ1-1; 8 nucleotides line up with TRBD1. Germline loops: CDR1 WSHSY, CDR2 SAAADI. V dropped 6 bases and J dropped 0; count of bases not matched to a gene: 6. The CDR3 runs to 15 residues.

At least ten counts were recorded for this clonotype. CDR3 residues: CASSPRGGHREQYF. As DNA, the CDR3 is TGTGCCAGCAGCCCCAGGGGGGGACACCGCGAGCAGTACTTC. V gene TRBV7-9 combines with J gene TRBJ2-7, with D perhaps given as TRBD1 or TRBD2 (7 bases each). CDR3 size: 14 residues. Trimming took 5 bases from V and 6 from J, leaving 17 bases between them. Germline CDR1 SEHNR, CDR2 FQNEAQ (reference sequence).

The chain combines TRBV7-2 with TRBJ2-7, with D perhaps TRBD2 (6 bases). V lost 8 bases, J lost 3 bases, and 17 bases lay in between. Germline assignment: CDR1 SGHTA and CDR2 FQGNSA. The CDR3 has 14 amino acids. Here the CDR3 DNA reads TGTGCCAGCGGGGGGTTAACCAAAAACTACGAGCAGTACTTC. Its translation: CASGGLTKNYEQYF. Together with reference TRBV7-2 and TRBJ2-7, the CDR3 gives the full variable domain: GAGVSQSPSNKVTEKGKDVELRCDPISGHTALYWYRQSLGQGLEFLIYFQGNSAPDKSGLPSDRFSAERTGGSVSTLTIQRTQQEDSAVYLCASGGLTKNYEQYFGPGTRLTVT.

The chain uses TRBV11-2 and TRBJ1-6; D unclear. V lost 5 bases to trimming and J lost 4 bases, with 12 bases between them. This CDR3 contains 15 residues. Germline V lookup: CDR1 SGHAT, CDR2 FQNNGV. The CDR3 protein is CASSKEAIYNSPLHF. The CDR3 coding sequence is TGTGCCAGCAGCAAAGAGGCCATTTATAATTCACCCCTCCACTTT.

This clonotype was observed many times. The chain joins TRBV7-2 to TRBJ2-7; D may be TRBD1 (5 bases). The CDR3 covers 11 residues. The germline V gene has CDR1 SGHTA and CDR2 FQGNSA. Trimming pared 7 bases from V and 6 bases from J, leaving 10 bases between. CDR3 bases: TGTGCCAGCACCCCAGGGATCGAGCAGTACTTC. It encodes CASTPGIEQYF.

This clonotype was counted many times. V is TRBV20-1 and J is TRBJ2-7; 16 nucleotides line up with TRBD2. Looked up from germline, CDR1 is DFQATT and CDR2 is SNEGSKA (reference sequence). V trimming: 6 bases; J trimming: 3 bases; junction bases outside the gene matches: 11. The CDR3 is 17 amino acids. CDR3: CSALRAGLAGGIYEQYF. CDR3 bases: TGCAGTGCCCTAAGGGCGGGACTAGCGGGAGGGATCTACGAGCAGTACTTC.

This clonotype was observed at least ten times. J is TRBJ1-5 and V is TRBV28; D gene ambiguous. Germline V gives CDR1 MDHEN, CDR2 SYDVKM. The CDR3 is 12 amino acids. The ends were cut back, 9 bases at V and 0 bases at J, with 6 bases in the middle. CDR3 bases: TGTGCCAGTAAAATTAGCAATCAGCCCCAGCATTTT. Its translation is CASKISNQPQHF.

Ten or more counts support this clonotype. The chain has TRBV9 and TRBJ2-2; D uncertain. The CDR3 is 17 residues long. V was pared by 4 bases and J by 0 bases, with 16 bases between. Germline loops: CDR1 SGDLS, CDR2 YYNGEE. CDR3 bases: TGTGCCAGCAGCCTCGGAAGGAGCGCGACGAACACCGGGGAGCTGTTTTTT. It codes for CASSLGRSATNTGELFF.

This clonotype was detected ten times or more. The rearrangement links TRBV11-2 to TRBJ1-4; TRBD1 aligns across 8 bases. The CDR3 sequence is 15 residues long. The V segment lost 4 bases and the J segment 4 bases; nucleotides outside the gene matches: 5. CDR1 SGHAT and CDR2 FQNNGV come from the germline V gene. CDR3 protein: CASSSPGQVNEKLFF. The CDR3 DNA sequence: TGTGCCAGCAGCTCCCCGGGACAGGTTAATGAAAAACTGTTTTTT.

This clonotype was counted at least ten times. This sequence joins TRBV10-2 and TRBJ2-1; no firm D call. V lost 2 bases and J 6 bases, leaving 11 bases between the germline ends. Germline CDR1 and CDR2: WSHSY and SAAADI. This CDR3 has 14 amino acids. CDR3 nucleotides: TGCGCCAGCAGTGAGGATTCTGTGGCCAATGAGCAGTTCTTC. As protein: CASSEDSVANEQFF.

This clonotype was counted at least ten times. The chain joins TRBV11-2 to TRBJ2-7; D gene unclear. This CDR3 contains 16 residues. V lost 3 bases, J lost 0 bases, and 15 bases lay in between. Germline V gene data show CDR1 as SGHAT and CDR2 as FQNNGV. CDR3 nucleotides: TGTGCCAGCAGCTTGCAAAGAGACGCGACCTCCTACGAGCAGTACTTC. It encodes CASSLQRDATSYEQYF.

This clonotype was observed many times. This chain joins TRBV27 and TRBJ2-3; 14 bases line up with TRBD2. After removal of 6 bases from V and 5 bases from J, the junction contained 4 bases not matched to a gene. The germline V gene encodes CDR1 MNHEY and CDR2 SMNVEV (reference sequence). The CDR3 consists of 15 residues. The CDR3 nucleotides are TGTGCCAGCAGCCTTGGACTAGCGGGAGGAGATACGCAGTATTTT. Amino acid sequence: CASSLGLAGGDTQYF.

As for this clonotype: This sequence is one base from a far larger clone and is likely a read error. This chain uses TRBV5-8 with TRBJ2-7, with no clear D. The germline V gene has CDR1 SGHTS and CDR2 YDEGEE. The V end lost 4 bases, the J end lost 6 bases, and 17 bases lay between the germline ends. The CDR3 runs 14 residues. The CDR3 region has the DNA TGTGCCAGCAGCGCCGACTCCCTATTCGGCGAGCAGTACTTC. Its translation: CASSADSLFGEQYF.

This clonotype was picked up many times. V is TRBV5-1 and J is TRBJ2-2; a possible D gene is TRBD1 (5 bases). CDR1 is SGHRS and CDR2 is YFSETQ in the germline V gene. The CDR3 has 16 amino acids. The V end lost 2 bases, the J end lost 5 bases, and 16 bases lay between the germline ends. CDR3 nucleotides: TGCGCCAGCAGCTTTCAGAAGCAGGGCCGTACCGGGGAGCTGTTTTTT. Its translation: CASSFQKQGRTGELFF.